The clone carrying this T cell receptor beta chain was seen repeatedly, ten times or more. The target antigen is unknown. CDR3 size: 14 residues. The germline V and J ends were trimmed by 10 bases and 0 bases, with 12 bases remaining between them. In germline, CDR1 is SEHNR, CDR2 FQNEAQ (reference sequence). On each TCR cDNA molecule, a unique molecular identifier was present. One entry per CDR3 protein results from TCRdb running MiXCR on the 5' RACE reads. The sample yields some 6,900 distinct CDR3 sequences, approximately 12% seen once. These data come from a study of spatial heterogeneity in lung cancer. Study at large: Detection consistently yielded more beta chains than alpha chains. Raw reads contained each unique TCR and UMI combination more than ten times on average. Study-wide points: Tumor mutation counts were tracked by expanded intratumoral alpha and beta TCR counts.

Time point of the sample: sample taken at primary tumor resection. The donor population consisted of approximately 70 patients with untreated, early-stage non-small cell lung cancer. The sample here was lung tumor tissue, taken at surgery. The sequence came from a male donor with early-stage non-small cell lung cancer. The chain couples TRBV7-9 to TRBJ1-4; no clear D gene. CDR3 region: CAIPETTTNEKLFF. The CDR3 nucleotides are TGTGCCATTCCTGAGACCACAACTAATGAAAAACTGTTTTTT. The complete variable domain, with remaining parts taken from reference TRBV7-9 and TRBJ1-4, reads DTGVSQNPRHKITKRGQNVTFRCDPISEHNRLYWYRQTLGQGPEFLTYFQNEAQLEKSRLLSDRFSAERPKGSFSTLEIQRTEQGDSAMYLCAIPETTTNEKLFFGSGTQLSVL.